This T cell receptor beta chain derives from a study of blood T cells in healthy people across ages (dated by TCRdb to between 2015 and 2017). Study-level background: In model experiments, template switching captured roughly one uniquely barcoded TCR beta cDNA molecule for every two T cells. To track age-related changes in TCR beta repertoire diversity, the study relied on deep sequencing normalized with unique cDNA molecular identifiers. The donors were split into four age groups: young (average 16 years), middle-aged (over 35), aged (over 55) and long-lived (over 80). Donors of different ages were randomly distributed across sequencing lanes to avoid experimental bias. Using the same blood draw, the study looked at two additional independent replicas of 1 million unique cDNA reads for two donors, one aged 18 to 30 and the other aged 80 or older.

The study at large found these results: Because the CMV infection status of the donors was unknown, age-related changes in expanded clonotypes may potentially have been confounded. Compared with the aged group, more naive CD4+ T cells, fewer expanded clones and increased TCR diversity were shown by the long-lived group, suggesting age selection. Bulk unsorted PBMC profiling prevented conclusive comparison of naive and antigen-experienced compartments. Observed TCR beta diversity per million T cells fell roughly linearly with age, and a significant reduction was already apparent by age around 40. Total diversity estimates from one million sequenced T cells were considered lower bounds and underestimates. The percentage of naive T cells measured by flow cytometry correlated strongly with observed TCR beta diversity.

Receptors were amplified or captured by 5' RACE. Sequenced using an Illumina HiSeq 2500. A second PCR of roughly 6 to 12 cycles was run with a J-beta primer mix and a sample-barcoded 5' primer. A template-switch 5' adaptor carrying 12 random nucleotides introduced a unique molecular identifier onto each TCR beta cDNA molecule. Each sample yielded at least 3 million CDR3-containing paired-end reads. The Mint cDNA synthesis kit, primed by a TRBC-specific oligonucleotide, was used to synthesize first-strand cDNA from all RNA. After uracil-DNA glycosylase treatment, a first 18-cycle PCR used universal primers M1SS and BC2_uni_R on all cDNA. Per the original workflow: For normalization, 1 million high-quality reads were randomly selected from each sample, with every read carrying a distinct molecular identifier. Reads with shared molecular identifiers were discarded instead of being binned into consensus sequences. CDR3 identification, clonotype clustering and error correction used MiTCR with a Q25 quality threshold and the strictest error-elimination algorithm. A nonparametric unseen species model with Euler transformation was used to estimate a lower bound on total TCR beta diversity. The public sequencing data were trimmed at Q25 with fastp and processed into clonotypes with MiXCR by TCRdb, which kept only in-frame beta chains. CDR3 protein duplicates are merged, each entry listing the most common genes and DNA. TCRdb's processing, not the authors', yielded these V and J calls. In this sample the table shows hundreds of thousands of distinct CDR3 sequences, 58% of which occur a single time. The ten top clones hold approximately 20% of the sample.

Systemically healthy Caucasian individuals from Russia, about 38 in total and aged about 6 to 100 years, were included as donors. Each donor gave approximately 9.4 milliliters of peripheral blood, drawn into EDTA-treated Vacutainer tubes. Ficoll-Paque density-gradient centrifugation was used to isolate PBMCs, with at least 7 million obtained per sample. Trizol reagent was used to extract total RNA from the PBMCs, yielding at least 5.5 micrograms per sample. Naive CD45RAhigh/CD27high T cell percentages were measured by flow cytometry on a PBMC aliquot from every donor. Note on this clonotype: Its antigen remains undetermined. Per-nucleotide qualities are absent, and no much larger clonotype sits a single base away.

The specimen was blood. The receptor comes from a man aged 25-40 years in good health.

The CDR3 region reads CATSREIGEGSNYGYTF. The sequenced DNA is TGTGCCACCAGCAGAGAGATTGGGGAAGGGTCTAACTATGGCTACACCTTC. The receptor chain draws on TRBV15 and TRBJ1-2; the D gene cannot be resolved reliably. V drops 0 bases and J drops 0 bases, leaving 14 bases in between. CDR1 LNHNV and CDR2 YYDKDF are derived from the germline V gene (reference sequence). The CDR3, from cysteine to phenylalanine, totals 17 residues. Just the 51-base CDR3 DNA is kept, in frame starting at base 1. Extended through the reference TRBV15 and TRBJ1-2 proteins, this CDR3 yields the full variable domain: DAMVIQNPRYQVTQFGKPVTLSCSQTLNHNVMYWYQQKSSQAPKLLFHYYDKDFNNEADTPDNFQSRRPNTSFCFLDIRSPGLGDTAMYLCATSREIGEGSNYGYTFGSGTRLTVV.